The 32 T cell receptor beta chains reported below all come from one sample, sequenced in a study of cytomegalovirus exposure and HLA in healthy donors. Both 60 Vbeta primers and 13 Jbeta primers went into the PCR. Clones were read by immunoSEQ multiplex PCR, and TCRdb kept only the in-frame ones, dropping some. The table records 200,000 to 250,000 clones, roughly 80% of them present only once. Sequencing was done on a sample of PBMCs. The source of these receptors is a girl aged 2-10 years in good health and CMV-seronegative.

This chain connects TRBV19 to TRBJ2-7; 10 bases align to TRBD1. Germline CDR1 LNHDA, CDR2 SQIVND (reference sequence). V lost 8 bases and J lost 2; bases outside the gene matches: 3. This CDR3 comprises 13 residues. CDR3 coding DNA: TGTGCCAGTCGAGGGACAGGGGCCTACGAGCAGTACTTC. Translated: CASRGTGAYEQYF.

This clone was seen only once. The V call is TRBV5-4, the J call TRBJ1-2; TRBD1 matches 7 bases. V gave up 3 bases and J gave up 4 bases; unmatched junction bases: 6. The CDR3 covers 14 residues. Per the germline V gene, CDR1 is SGHNT and CDR2 is YYREEE (reference sequence). CDR3: CASSSPDRSYGYTF. As DNA, the CDR3 is TGTGCCAGCAGCTCCCCGGACAGGAGCTATGGCTACACCTTC.

The gene calls are TRBV19 and TRBJ1-2; D is uncertain. Germline CDR1 and CDR2: LNHDA and SQIVND (reference sequence). This CDR3 has 13 residues. V was trimmed by 7 bases and J by 0 bases, leaving 9 bases between them. Written as DNA, the CDR3 is TGTGCCAGTACAGGTGAAACTAACTATGGCTACACCTTC. Encoded protein: CASTGETNYGYTF.

The chain has TRBV15 and TRBJ2-2; 10 positions match TRBD1. V lost 3 bases and J lost 2; bases outside the gene matches: 9. The CDR3 loop spans 18 amino acids. The germline V gene has CDR1 LNHNV and CDR2 YYDKDF (reference sequence). The CDR3 region is CATSRGSGTGANTGELFF. The DNA for the CDR3 is TGTGCCACCAGCAGGGGGTCCGGGACAGGGGCAAACACCGGGGAGCTGTTTTTT.

CDR3 loop: CASSLGRGMNTEAFF. The CDR3 DNA reads TGTGCCAGCAGCTTAGGTCGGGGTATGAACACTGAAGCTTTCTTT. V is TRBV11-3 and J is TRBJ1-1, with no clear D. The length of the CDR3 is 15 residues. CDR1 and CDR2 from the germline V gene are SGHNT and YENEEA. Deletions cut 1 base from V and 0 bases from J, with 9 bases between.

This chain links TRBV4-1 with TRBJ1-5; D is ambiguous. This CDR3 contains 14 residues. The germline CDR1 and CDR2 sequences are MGHRA and YSYEKL. Trimming pared 3 bases from V and 6 bases from J, leaving 12 bases between. DNA of the CDR3: TGCGCCAGCAGCCACTCCCGGGAGGGTCAGCCCCAGCATTTT. Translated, it gives CASSHSREGQPQHF.

This clone was counted between two and nine times. Germline is not matched at one junction end, which may reflect a read error. The genes are TRBV7-9 and TRBJ2-5; a weak D match, TRBD2 (5 bases). The CDR3 contains 12 residues. CDR1 and CDR2 from the germline V gene are SEHNR and FQNEAQ (reference sequence). Here the CDR3 DNA reads TGTTCCAGCCGCGGCCGGAGGGAGACCCAGTACTTC. This sequence encodes CSSRGRRETQYF.

The chain couples TRBV7-9 to TRBJ1-1; 11 nucleotides agree with TRBD1. The CDR3 runs 15 residues. The ends lost 5 bases at V and 4 bases at J; junction bases unmatched: 6. Germline CDR1 and CDR2: SEHNR and FQNEAQ (reference sequence). In nucleotides, the CDR3 is TGTGCCAGCAGCCCCGGACAGGGGGCCGGCACTGAAGCTTTCTTT. This gives the protein CASSPGQGAGTEAFF.

The gene calls are TRBV7-7 and TRBJ2-1; tentatively, D is TRBD2 (6 bases). This CDR3 spans 16 amino acids. V was trimmed by 2 bases and J by 8 bases, leaving 19 bases between them. CDR1 and CDR2 from the germline V gene are SSHAT and FNYEAQ (reference sequence). As DNA, the CDR3 is TGTGCCAGCAGCTTATCGGGGGAAGGGGAAAGCGATGAGCAGTTCTTC. Residues: CASSLSGEGESDEQFF. The whole variable domain, remainder taken from reference TRBV7-7 and TRBJ2-1, is GAGVSQSPRYKVTKRGQDVTLRCDPISSHATLYWYQQALGQGPEFLTYFNYEAQPDKSGLPSDRFSAERPEGSISTLTIQRTEQRDSAMYRCASSLSGEGESDEQFFGPGTRLTVL.

For this clone: This sample also contains other DNA sequences that code for the same CDR3. The V and J genes are TRBV19 and TRBJ2-7, with TRBD2 matching over 8 bases. The junction had 5 bases not matched to a gene; V was cut back by 6 bases and J by 4 bases. This CDR3 is built from 13 residues. Germline lookup yields CDR1 LNHDA and CDR2 SQIVND (reference sequence). The CDR3 DNA sequence: TGTGCCAGTAGCCCAGCGGGGGCATACGAGCAGTACTTC. The encoded protein is CASSPAGAYEQYF.

The chain is built from TRBV5-4 and TRBJ2-1; TRBD1 matches 10 bases. CDR1 SGHNT and CDR2 YYREEE come from the germline V gene (reference sequence). The V segment lost 3 bases and the J segment 13 bases; nucleotides outside the gene matches: 4. The CDR3 covers 12 residues. The CDR3 bases are TGTGCCAGCAGCTGGGGACAGGGGATCCAGTTCTTC. This translates into CASSWGQGIQFF.

The genes are TRBV29-1 and TRBJ1-4; D call uncertain. The V end lost 7 bases, the J end lost 8 bases, and 8 bases lay between the germline ends. Germline V gene data show CDR1 as SQVTM and CDR2 as ANQGSEA. The CDR3 spans 10 residues. CDR3: CSAAGEKLFF. In DNA form, the CDR3 reads TGCAGCGCCGCAGGAGAAAAACTGTTTTTT.

The chain combines TRBV5-3 with TRBJ1-5, with 9 bases aligning to TRBD1. TRBV5-3 is sorted into the ORF group, with uncertain function. The CDR3 is made up of 19 amino acids. With V trimmed by 4 bases and J by 0 bases, 14 bases remained unmatched. CDR3 region: CARSILGTGTVYSNQPQHF. The CDR3 DNA follows: TGTGCCAGAAGCATCTTAGGGACAGGGACAGTTTATAGCAATCAGCCCCAGCATTTT.

This clone was seen a handful of times. The rearrangement links TRBV6-5 to TRBJ2-7; 7 bases are shared with TRBD2. The CDR3 consists of 13 residues. Per the germline V gene, CDR1 is MNHEY and CDR2 is SVGAGI. The V segment lost 6 bases and the J segment 5 bases; nucleotides outside the gene matches: 7. This CDR3 reads CASSTGDYHEQYF. The CDR3 DNA is TGTGCCAGCAGCACCGGGGACTACCACGAGCAGTACTTC.

V and J are TRBV7-8 and TRBJ2-1; 7 nucleotides match TRBD2. The CDR3 has 14 amino acids. V shed 1 base, J shed 8 bases, and the junction held 5 bases outside the gene matches. The germline V gene encodes CDR1 SGHVS and CDR2 FQNEAQ. CDR3 nucleotide sequence: TGTGCCAGCAGCTTAGGCGGGAGTAAGTATGAGCAGTTCTTC. Translating it yields CASSLGGSKYEQFF.

The count of this clone is one. This rearrangement joins TRBV4-1 to TRBJ2-7; the match to TRBD2 covers 8 bases. The germline V gene encodes CDR1 MGHRA and CDR2 YSYEKL. The V and J ends lost 7 bases and 3 bases, in that order; junction bases with no gene match: 11. This CDR3 region has 15 residues. CDR3 coding DNA: TGCGCCAGCACCTTACTCCCGGGGGGGTTCTACGAGCAGTACTTC. The encoded protein is CASTLLPGGFYEQYF.

V is TRBV19 and J is TRBJ1-2, with D perhaps TRBD1 (5 bases). Per germline, CDR1 LNHDA and CDR2 SQIVND (reference sequence). This CDR3 comprises 18 residues. V shed 1 base and J shed 7 bases, with 25 bases lying between them. CDR3 protein: CASSIAGGALARISGYTF. CDR3 coding DNA: TGTGCCAGTAGTATAGCTGGCGGGGCCCTGGCTCGGATCTCTGGCTACACCTTC. The full variable domain, in which reference TRBV19 and TRBJ1-2 provide the parts outside the CDR3, is DGGITQSPKYLFRKEGQNVTLSCEQNLNHDAMYWYRQDPGQGLRLIYYSQIVNDFQKGDIAEGYSVSREKKESFPLTVTSAQKNPTAFYLCASSIAGGALARISGYTFGSGTRLTVV.

This clone was observed a handful of times. The V call is TRBV6-5, the J call TRBJ1-1; D ambiguous. Germline V lookup: CDR1 MNHEY, CDR2 SVGAGI. This CDR3 comprises 15 residues. V was trimmed by 5 bases and J by 1 base, leaving 14 bases between them. Here the CDR3 DNA reads TGTGCCAGCAGTCCCTTCATCGTCGGGAACACTGAAGCTTTCTTT. Residues: CASSPFIVGNTEAFF.

The chain combines TRBV27 with TRBJ1-1; TRBD1 agrees at 10 bases. CDR1 and CDR2 (germline): MNHEY, SMNVEV (reference sequence). With 1 base clipped from V and 6 bases from J, the junction kept 2 bases outside the gene matches. This CDR3 is built from 14 residues. Written as DNA, the CDR3 is TGTGCCAGCAGTTTATTTGGACAGGGGGCTGAAGCTTTCTTT. Translating gives CASSLFGQGAEAFF.

This chain joins TRBV6-5 and TRBJ1-1, with TRBD1 matching over 7 bases. The CDR3 sequence is 15 residues long. The germline gives CDR1 MNHEY, CDR2 SVGAGI. Trimming cost V 0 bases and J 4 bases; bases outside gene matches: 5. The CDR3 region is CASSYSTGLGTEAFF. The CDR3 region has the DNA TGTGCCAGCAGTTACTCGACAGGGTTGGGCACTGAAGCTTTCTTT.

This chain connects TRBV20-1 to TRBJ1-4; D remains unclear. The CDR3 runs 11 residues. Germline CDR1 and CDR2: DFQATT and SNEGSKA (reference sequence). Trimming removed 1 base from V and 8 bases from J, with 5 bases in between. The CDR3 protein is CSARVGEKLFF. CDR3 bases: TGCAGTGCTAGAGTGGGCGAAAAACTGTTTTTT.

This clone was observed a few times. V usage is TRBV5-1 and J usage is TRBJ2-1; D is ambiguous. With 0 bases removed from V and 4 bases from J, the gap between germline ends came to 8 bases. CDR3 length: 14 residues. Germline CDR1 SGHRS, CDR2 YFSETQ. The CDR3 region has the DNA TGCGCCAGCAGCTTGGGTGCTACTTACAATGAGCAGTTCTTC. Amino acid sequence: CASSLGATYNEQFF. Based on the CDR3 plus reference TRBV5-1 and TRBJ2-1, the full variable domain is KAGVTQTPRYLIKTRGQQVTLSCSPISGHRSVSWYQQTPGQGLQFLFEYFSETQRNKGNFPGRFSGRQFSNSRSEMNVSTLELGDSALYLCASSLGATYNEQFFGPGTRLTVL.

The rearrangement uses TRBV15 and TRBJ1-2; no clear D. The V end was cut by 0 bases, the J end by 7 bases, with 15 bases between. Germline V gives CDR1 LNHNV, CDR2 YYDKDF (reference sequence). The CDR3 contains 15 residues. The CDR3 nucleotides read TGTGCCACCAGCAGAGAGACGGCAGCCCCAGGTGGCTACACCTTC. Translating it yields CATSRETAAPGGYTF.

This clone turned up a few times. The chain couples TRBV7-6 to TRBJ2-5; unclear D gene. The J call may be wrong; the DNA end is better matched by TRBJ2-7. Germline V gene sequence: CDR1 SGHVS, CDR2 FNYEAQ. The CDR3 is 12 amino acids. CDR3 loop: CASSSLRSEQYF. CDR3 nucleotide sequence: TGTGCCAGCAGCTCCCTCCGGAGCGAGCAGTACTTC.

The rearrangement uses TRBV6-5 and TRBJ1-3; no reliable D call. The CDR3 loop spans 16 amino acids. Germline CDR1 MNHEY, CDR2 SVGAGI. The V end lost 2 bases, the J end lost 0 bases, and 11 bases lay between the germline ends. DNA of the CDR3: TGTGCCAGCAGTTACGAGCCAGGCACCTCTGGAAACACCATATATTTT. The encoded protein is CASSYEPGTSGNTIYF.

This chain links TRBV6-5 with TRBJ1-3; no clear D. This CDR3 is 14 amino acids long. The V end lost 2 bases, the J end lost 7 bases, and 12 bases lay between the germline ends. From germline, CDR1 is MNHEY and CDR2 SVGAGI. The CDR3 protein is CASSYGFGINTIYF. The CDR3 DNA reads as TGTGCCAGCAGTTACGGTTTTGGCATCAACACCATATATTTT.

The chain carries TRBV9 and TRBJ2-1, with TRBD2 matching over 7 bases. The CDR3 is 16 amino acids. Germline CDR1 and CDR2: SGDLS and YYNGEE. Trimming at V came to 4 bases and at J to 4 bases, leaving 11 bases not matched to a gene. The CDR3 DNA sequence: TGTGCCAGCAGCACACATCTAGCGGACCCTTACAATGAGCAGTTCTTC. Translating it yields CASSTHLADPYNEQFF.

To note about this clone: This sample includes further DNA sequences coding for the same CDR3. The genes are TRBV9 and TRBJ2-3; 7 bases are shared with TRBD2. Germline assignment: CDR1 SGDLS and CDR2 YYNGEE. Trimming cost V 0 bases and J 1 base; bases outside gene matches: 2. The CDR3 totals 15 residues. CDR3 amino acids: CASSVAGGGTDTQYF. In DNA, the CDR3 is TGTGCCAGCAGCGTAGCGGGAGGAGGCACAGATACGCAGTATTTT. The full variable domain, rest sourced from reference TRBV9 and TRBJ2-3, is DSGVTQTPKHLITATGQRVTLRCSPRSGDLSVYWYQQSLDQGLQFLIQYYNGEERAKGNILERFSAQQFPDLHSELNLSSLELGDSALYFCASSVAGGGTDTQYFGPGTRLTVL.

The rearrangement joins TRBV27 to TRBJ1-5; tentatively, D is TRBD1 (5 bases). Per the germline V gene, CDR1 is MNHEY and CDR2 is SMNVEV (reference sequence). CDR3 length: 15 amino acids. Trimming left V 3 bases short and J 0 bases short, with 9 bases between. CDR3 nucleotides: TGTGCCAGCAGTTTCGGGGGATATAGCAATCAGCCCCAGCATTTT. Translating it yields CASSFGGYSNQPQHF.

The genes are TRBV10-2 and TRBJ2-4; the match to TRBD2 covers 9 bases. Per the germline V gene, CDR1 is WSHSY and CDR2 is SAAADI. The J segment lost 9 bases and the V segment lost 3 bases, leaving 9 bases of the junction unmatched. The CDR3 sequence is 15 residues long. The CDR3 coding sequence is TGCGCCAGCAGTGATCGCGGGAGGGCCGGTATCATTCAGTACTTC. This sequence encodes CASSDRGRAGIIQYF.

The chain joins TRBV9 to TRBJ1-1; D is undetermined. Germline CDR1 is SGDLS and CDR2 is YYNGEE. The CDR3 extends over 14 amino acids. V was cut by 0 bases and J by 4 bases, with 10 bases left in between. CDR3: CASSVGGLVTEAFF. CDR3 DNA sequence: TGTGCCAGCAGCGTAGGAGGATTGGTCACTGAAGCTTTCTTT. The variable domain in full, with the rest retrieved from reference TRBV9 and TRBJ1-1, is DSGVTQTPKHLITATGQRVTLRCSPRSGDLSVYWYQQSLDQGLQFLIQYYNGEERAKGNILERFSAQQFPDLHSELNLSSLELGDSALYFCASSVGGLVTEAFFGQGTRLTVV.

The chain has TRBV5-1 and TRBJ2-2; D may be TRBD1 (5 bases). Trimming stripped 5 bases from V and 1 base from J, with 15 bases between. Germline lookup yields CDR1 SGHRS and CDR2 YFSETQ. The CDR3 loop spans 16 amino acids. CDR3 sequence reads: CASRLTASLNTGELFF. The DNA of the CDR3 is TGCGCCAGCAGGCTGACAGCGTCCTTGAACACCGGGGAGCTGTTTTTT. The full variable domain, rest sourced from reference TRBV5-1 and TRBJ2-2, is KAGVTQTPRYLIKTRGQQVTLSCSPISGHRSVSWYQQTPGQGLQFLFEYFSETQRNKGNFPGRFSGRQFSNSRSEMNVSTLELGDSALYLCASRLTASLNTGELFFGEGSRLTVL.